This T cell receptor (beta chain) was profiled in a study of blood T cell repertoires in COVID-19. Looking at the study overall: COVID-19 samples from acute and convalescent phases originated in the United States, Italy and Spain. Sample material is recorded as cDNA or gDNA derived from T cells, B-cell-depleted T cells, or PBMCs.

Germline CDR1 LNHNV, CDR2 YYDKDF (reference sequence). The CDR3 has 15 residues. With 1 base removed from V and 2 bases from J, the gap between germline ends came to 11 bases. Some clones are missing from TCRdb's copy, which holds only in-frame ones; the method was immunoSEQ multiplex PCR. The sample records around 150,000 clones, more than 75% being singletons. This chain connects TRBV15 to TRBJ2-5; tentatively, D is TRBD2 (5 bases). The sample consisted of peripheral blood. The TCR comes from a man in his forties or fifties with acute or convalescent COVID-19. The CDR3 protein is CATSRVYGVQETQYF. The CDR3 DNA reads TGTGCCACCAGCAGAGTGTACGGGGTACAAGAGACCCAGTACTTC.